A single sample is the source of the 14 T cell receptor beta chains below, sequenced in a study of spatial heterogeneity in lung cancer. Whole-study results and caveats: Tracking of tumor mutation counts was seen in expanded intratumoral alpha and beta TCR counts.

These receptors lack a known antigen. Stated time point: sample taken at primary tumor resection. TCRdb passed the 5' RACE reads through MiXCR, listing each CDR3 protein once. In the table there are some 11,000 distinct CDR3 sequences, about 5.5% of which are singletons. Sequencing was performed on lung tumor tissue, taken at surgery. These receptors were taken from a male donor with early-stage non-small cell lung cancer.

This clonotype was counted many times. J is TRBJ2-5 and V is TRBV29-1; 15 nucleotides agree with TRBD2. The germline gives CDR1 SQVTM, CDR2 ANQGSEA. The J segment lost 5 bases and the V segment lost 4 bases, leaving 5 bases of the junction unmatched. The CDR3 loop spans 15 amino acids. CDR3: CSVVGLAGGEETQYF. The CDR3 DNA is TGCAGCGTTGTTGGACTAGCGGGGGGGGAGGAGACCCAGTACTTC.

This clonotype was seen a few times. The chain is built from TRBV6-5 and TRBJ2-7; no reliable D call. V lost 0 bases, J lost 6 bases, and 18 bases lay in between. CDR3 length: 16 residues. Germline V gene data show CDR1 as MNHEY and CDR2 as SVGAGI. For the CDR3, the DNA is TGTGCCAGCAGTTACTCGACGTTGGCGACGAGCCGCGAGCAGTACTTC. It yields the protein CASSYSTLATSREQYF.

In this sample, this clonotype turned up many times. The CDR3 sequence: CASSSEGSGGNEQFF. The CDR3 DNA follows: TGTGCCAGCAGCTCCGAAGGGAGCGGGGGAAATGAGCAGTTCTTC. The J gene is TRBJ2-1, the V gene TRBV11-2; 8 bases align to TRBD2. Trimming removed 4 bases from V and 7 bases from J; junction bases left unmatched: 9. Germline CDR1 SGHAT, CDR2 FQNNGV. The CDR3 has 15 residues. The full variable domain, completed using reference TRBV11-2 and TRBJ2-1, is EAGVAQSPRYKIIEKRQSVAFWCNPISGHATLYWYQQILGQGPKLLIQFQNNGVVDDSQLPKDRFSAERLKGVDSTLKIQPAKLEDSAVYLCASSSEGSGGNEQFFGPGTRLTVL.

This clonotype is categorized as medium-sized. This chain connects TRBV14 to TRBJ1-6, with TRBD1 matching over 7 bases. The junction had 5 bases not matched to a gene; V was cut back by 3 bases and J by 3 bases. The germline CDR1 and CDR2 sequences are SGHDN and FVKESK. The CDR3 extends over 16 amino acids. CDR3 nucleotides: TGTGCCAGCAGCCACGGACAGGTGATCTATAATTCACCCCTCCACTTT. As protein: CASSHGQVIYNSPLHF.

This clonotype was counted many times. The chain has TRBV5-1 and TRBJ1-4; 9 nucleotides agree with TRBD1. With V trimmed by 0 bases and J by 4 bases, 7 bases remained unmatched. The CDR3 loop spans 17 amino acids. Germline V lookup: CDR1 SGHRS, CDR2 YFSETQ. The CDR3 loop is CASSLGARQGGNEKLFF. The CDR3 coding sequence is TGCGCCAGCAGCTTGGGGGCCCGACAGGGGGGTAATGAAAAACTGTTTTTT.

This clonotype appeared many times. The rearrangement joins TRBV12-3 or TRBV12-4 to TRBJ2-1; D gene ambiguous. V was cut by 1 base and J by 5 bases, with 6 bases left in between. This CDR3 region has 13 residues. CDR3 sequence reads: CASSLDANNEQFF. Written as DNA, the CDR3 is TGTGCCAGCAGTTTAGACGCTAACAATGAGCAGTTCTTC.

This clonotype was seen more than once but under ten times. V usage is TRBV28 and J usage is TRBJ2-7; 8 nucleotides agree with TRBD1. V was pared by 5 bases and J by 5 bases, with 5 bases of the junction left unmatched. This CDR3 comprises 13 residues. Germline CDR1 is MDHEN and CDR2 is SYDVKM. CDR3 sequence reads: CASSPSQGDEQYF. CDR3 DNA: TGTGCCAGCAGTCCCTCACAGGGGGACGAGCAGTACTTC. The variable domain in full, completed from reference TRBV28 and TRBJ2-7, reads DVKVTQSSRYLVKRTGEKVFLECVQDMDHENMFWYRQDPGLGLRLIYFSYDVKMKEKGDIPEGYSVSREKKERFSLILESASTNQTSMYLCASSPSQGDEQYFGPGTRLTVT.

This clonotype was counted many times. This chain uses TRBV20-1 with TRBJ1-2, with 10 nucleotides matching TRBD1. Germline V gives CDR1 DFQATT, CDR2 SNEGSKA (reference sequence). The CDR3 covers 15 residues. With V trimmed by 3 bases and J by 2 bases, 6 bases remained unmatched. DNA of the CDR3: TGCAGTGCTAGCCGCGGACAGGGGGTCAACTATGGCTACACCTTC. It is translated as CSASRGQGVNYGYTF.

This clonotype was detected ten times or more. V gene TRBV28 combines with J gene TRBJ1-5; D is uncertain. Trimming removed 6 bases from V and 0 bases from J, with 15 bases in between. The CDR3 runs to 16 residues. Germline V gives CDR1 MDHEN, CDR2 SYDVKM. The CDR3 region is CASSPPQQYSNQPQHF. In nucleotides, the CDR3 is TGTGCCAGCAGCCCCCCACAGCAATATAGCAATCAGCCCCAGCATTTT.

This clonotype was counted many times. The chain carries TRBV20-1 and TRBJ2-1; D tentatively fits TRBD1 or TRBD2 (6 bases each). Germline V CDR1 and CDR2: DFQATT, SNEGSKA (reference sequence). V lost 3 bases and J lost 6, with 9 bases in between. The CDR3 totals 12 residues. The CDR3 bases are TGCAGTGCTAGCGGGGGCCCCAATGAGCAGTTCTTC. Encoded protein: CSASGGPNEQFF.

This clonotype showed up many times. The chain carries TRBV12-3 or TRBV12-4 and TRBJ2-3; D possibly matches TRBD1 or TRBD2 (6 bases each). The CDR3 extends over 17 amino acids. V gave up 6 bases and J gave up 1 base, with 20 bases separating them. CDR3 nucleotide sequence: TGTGCCAGCAGCAAGGGGTCGGGGGCATTGGGCACAGATACGCAGTATTTT. This translates into CASSKGSGALGTDTQYF.

This clonotype was seen ten or more times. The rearrangement links TRBV6-2 or TRBV6-3 to TRBJ2-2, with D perhaps TRBD2 (6 bases). Germline CDR1 and CDR2: MNHEY and SVGEGT. Trimming left V 6 bases short and J 1 base short, with 15 bases between. The length of the CDR3 is 16 residues. CDR3 in DNA: TGTGCCAGCAGCCCCTGGGGCGGGGAGAACACCGGGGAGCTGTTTTTT. This codes for CASSPWGGENTGELFF.

The chain uses TRBV4-1 and TRBJ2-3; D unresolved. V lost 3 bases and J 4 bases, leaving 11 bases between the germline ends. CDR1 and CDR2 (germline): MGHRA, YSYEKL. The CDR3 is made up of 14 amino acids. The chain's CDR3 is CASSQVGEADTQYF. The CDR3 bases are TGCGCCAGCAGCCAGGTCGGCGAAGCAGATACGCAGTATTTT.

Ten or more counts support this clonotype. This chain connects TRBV28 to TRBJ2-2; 9 bases are shared with TRBD2. There are 15 residues in the CDR3. Germline CDR1 is MDHEN and CDR2 is SYDVKM. The trim removed 6 bases at V and 2 bases at J, leaving 4 bases unmatched. DNA of the CDR3: TGTGCCAGCAGCTTAGCGGGAGTCAACACCGGGGAGCTGTTTTTT. Amino acids: CASSLAGVNTGELFF.